This T cell receptor beta chain is drawn from a study of blood T cell repertoires in COVID-19. Study in general: Specimens from acute and convalescent COVID-19 originated in the United States, Italy and Spain. The cDNA or gDNA used as material had been derived from T cells, B-cell-depleted T cells, or PBMCs.

The germline gives CDR1 SGDLS, CDR2 YYNGEE. This CDR3 has 15 amino acids. V was clipped by 4 bases and J by 1 base; unmatched bases: 4. In the original processing: Reference gene primer amplification yielded estimated nucleated cell counts. Repertoires were generated with immunoSEQ multiplex PCR, while TCRdb's copy carries only in-frame clones and drops some. V, J and clone size were drawn from that table, and D and trimming were deduced from the DNA. The table has 45,000 to 55,000 clones, around nine tenths seen once. This clone has ten or more counts. The genes are TRBV9 and TRBJ2-2; TRBD1 aligns across 7 bases. The specimen was peripheral blood. The receptor's source is a human donor in a cohort sampled during active COVID-19. The CDR3 here is CASSLRTGNTGELFF. CDR3 bases: TGTGCCAGCAGCTTACGGACAGGGAACACCGGGGAGCTGTTTTTT.